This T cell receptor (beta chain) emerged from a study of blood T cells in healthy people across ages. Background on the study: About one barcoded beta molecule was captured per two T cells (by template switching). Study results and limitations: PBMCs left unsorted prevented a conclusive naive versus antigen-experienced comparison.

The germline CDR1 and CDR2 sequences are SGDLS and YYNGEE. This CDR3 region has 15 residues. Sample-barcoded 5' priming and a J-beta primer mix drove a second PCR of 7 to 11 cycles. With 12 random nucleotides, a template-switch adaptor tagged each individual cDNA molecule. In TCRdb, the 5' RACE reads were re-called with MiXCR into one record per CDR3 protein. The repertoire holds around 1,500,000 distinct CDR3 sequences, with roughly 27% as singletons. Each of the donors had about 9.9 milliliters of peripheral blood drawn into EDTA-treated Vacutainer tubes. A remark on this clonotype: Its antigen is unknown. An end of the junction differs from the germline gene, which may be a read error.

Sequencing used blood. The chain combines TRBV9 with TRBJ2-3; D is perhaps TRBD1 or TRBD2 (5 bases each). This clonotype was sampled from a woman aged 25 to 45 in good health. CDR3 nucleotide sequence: TGTACCAGCAGCCCAAGAGAGGGCCAGGGTGATATGCAGTATTTT. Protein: CTSSPREGQGDMQYF.